The 15 T cell receptor beta chains below all came from one sample that was sequenced in a study of early T cells in non-severe SARS-CoV-2 infection. From the 5' RACE reads, TCRdb called clonotypes with MiXCR, one entry per CDR3 protein. The data contain tens of thousands of distinct CDR3 sequences, roughly 4% of them singletons. The sequencing sample was made of whole blood. Receptor source: an adult who was a healthcare worker with PCR-confirmed SARS-CoV-2 infection or an uninfected control (not recorded which).

This clonotype was seen at least ten times. V gene TRBV20-1 combines with J gene TRBJ1-1; D gene ambiguous. This CDR3 spans 12 amino acids. Germline V gives CDR1 DFQATT, CDR2 SNEGSKA (reference sequence). V lost 1 base, J lost 5 bases, and 8 bases lay in between. DNA of the CDR3: TGCAGTGCTAGAGGGGGTGCGACTGAAGCTTTCTTT. The encoded protein is CSARGGATEAFF.

This clonotype was seen at least ten times. This chain joins TRBV6-1 and TRBJ2-7, with no clear D. CDR3 length: 12 residues. Looked up from germline, CDR1 is MNHNS and CDR2 is SASEGT. Trimming removed 3 bases from V and 7 bases from J, with 10 bases in between. CDR3 nucleotides: TGTGCCAGCAGTGATTCCACTGGGGAGCAGTACTTC. Translated: CASSDSTGEQYF.

The chain couples TRBV20-1 to TRBJ2-1, with TRBD2 matching over 8 bases. The CDR3 loop spans 15 amino acids. V lost 4 bases to trimming and J lost 0 bases; unmatched junction nucleotides: 5. Germline assignment: CDR1 DFQATT and CDR2 SNEGSKA (reference sequence). CDR3 protein: CSAKGLGSSYNEQFF. The CDR3 DNA follows: TGCAGTGCTAAGGGACTAGGGAGCTCCTACAATGAGCAGTTCTTC.

This clonotype was detected many times. The chain couples TRBV24-1 to TRBJ2-2; D unclear. The CDR3 totals 14 residues. Germline lookup yields CDR1 KGHDR and CDR2 SFDVKD. Trimming pared 3 bases from V and 2 bases from J, leaving 6 bases between. The CDR3 loop is CATSDGVNTGELFF. CDR3 nucleotides: TGTGCCACCAGTGATGGGGTCAACACCGGGGAGCTGTTTTTT.

This clonotype came up many times. This chain uses TRBV29-1 with TRBJ1-5, with a tentative D call TRBD1 (5 bases). This CDR3 spans 13 amino acids. From germline, CDR1 is SQVTM and CDR2 ANQGSEA. The V end lost 0 bases, the J end lost 4 bases, and 7 bases lay between the germline ends. CDR3 amino acids: CSVEDRTNQPQHF. The CDR3 DNA sequence: TGCAGCGTTGAAGATAGGACAAATCAGCCCCAGCATTTT.

This clonotype was counted many times. The rearrangement joins TRBV7-2 to TRBJ2-7; D may be TRBD1 (8 bases). Germline V gives CDR1 SGHTA, CDR2 FQGNSA. The CDR3 covers 15 residues. V lost 6 bases to trimming and J lost 3 bases, with 18 bases between them. The CDR3 DNA is TGTGCCAGCAGGGGCGGACAGGGACTATTCTACGAGCAGTACTTC. Its protein product is CASRGGQGLFYEQYF. Full variable domain (outside the CDR3, taken from reference TRBV7-2 and TRBJ2-7): GAGVSQSPSNKVTEKGKDVELRCDPISGHTALYWYRQSLGQGLEFLIYFQGNSAPDKSGLPSDRFSAERTGGSVSTLTIQRTQQEDSAVYLCASRGGQGLFYEQYFGPGTRLTVT.

This clonotype has at least ten counts. V gene TRBV24-1 combines with J gene TRBJ2-3; TRBD2 aligns across 9 bases. The germline V gene encodes CDR1 KGHDR and CDR2 SFDVKD. Trimming removed 7 bases from V and 2 bases from J; junction bases left unmatched: 9. There are 16 residues in the CDR3. The CDR3 sequence is CATRSSLAGTTDTQYF. Here the CDR3 DNA reads TGTGCCACCAGATCGAGTCTAGCGGGGACCACAGATACGCAGTATTTT.

This clonotype has only a few counts. This chain joins TRBV5-4 and TRBJ1-3, with 9 bases identical to TRBD1. V trimming: 4 bases; J trimming: 0 bases; junction bases outside the gene matches: 11. The CDR3 extends over 18 amino acids. Germline lookup yields CDR1 SGHNT and CDR2 YYREEE (reference sequence). As DNA, the CDR3 is TGTGCCAGCAGCACAAAGGGACAGGGTTACTACTCTGGAAACACCATATATTTT. Amino acids: CASSTKGQGYYSGNTIYF.

This clonotype appeared a few times. V usage is TRBV4-3 and J usage is TRBJ2-1; 7 nucleotides line up with TRBD1. The junction had 11 bases not matched to a gene; V was cut back by 5 bases and J by 7 bases. The germline V gene has CDR1 LGHNA and CDR2 YSLEER. This CDR3 is 15 amino acids long. The CDR3 protein is CASSYGQAGGNEQFF. CDR3 bases: TGCGCCAGCAGCTATGGACAGGCCGGAGGAAATGAGCAGTTCTTC.

This sequence joins TRBV7-9 and TRBJ2-1, with 7 bases matching TRBD1. Unmatched junction bases numbered 4, after V lost 1 base and J lost 1 base. This CDR3 comprises 16 residues. Germline values: CDR1 SEHNR, CDR2 FQNEAQ (reference sequence). The CDR3 coding sequence is TGTGCCAGCAGCTTAGGAGAGACAGGGTCCTACAATGAGCAGTTCTTC. It codes for CASSLGETGSYNEQFF.

This clonotype qualifies as medium-sized. The chain carries TRBV10-3 and TRBJ1-1; TRBD1 matches at 7 bases. The CDR3 spans 14 residues. Germline trimming cut 6 bases from V and 1 base from J; bases unmatched to any gene: 5. Germline V gene data show CDR1 as ENHRY and CDR2 as SYGVKD. In nucleotides, the CDR3 is TGTGCCATCAGAGGCGGACAGGAGAACACTGAAGCTTTCTTT. It codes for CAIRGGQENTEAFF.

This clonotype was observed at least ten times. V gene TRBV20-1 combines with J gene TRBJ2-7; TRBD1 matches 8 bases. This CDR3 spans 13 amino acids. The germline gives CDR1 DFQATT, CDR2 SNEGSKA (reference sequence). V gave up 6 bases and J gave up 9 bases; unmatched junction bases: 13. The CDR3: CSAWKTGVVWQYF. In DNA form, the CDR3 reads TGCAGTGCCTGGAAGACAGGGGTAGTATGGCAGTACTTC.

This clonotype appeared many times. This sequence joins TRBV29-1 and TRBJ1-4; D may be TRBD1 (5 bases). The CDR3 covers 11 residues. Germline assignment: CDR1 SQVTM and CDR2 ANQGSEA. Trimming stripped 3 bases from V and 11 bases from J, with 10 bases between. In nucleotides, the CDR3 is TGCAGCGTTGACAGGGTTGGGAAACTGTTTTTT. Amino acid sequence: CSVDRVGKLFF. The full variable domain, its missing parts supplied by reference TRBV29-1 and TRBJ1-4, is SAVISQKPSRDICQRGTSLTIQCQVDSQVTMMFWYRQQPGQSLTLIATANQGSEATYESGFVIDKFPISRPNLTFSTLTVSNMSPEDSSIYLCSVDRVGKLFFGSGTQLSVL.

In its sample, this clonotype was seen many times. The V gene is TRBV13, the J gene TRBJ1-2, with unresolved D. CDR1 is PRHDT, CDR2 FYEKMQ, per germline (reference sequence). V lost 5 bases and J 6 bases, leaving 25 bases between the germline ends. The CDR3 sequence is 17 residues long. CDR3 nucleotides: TGTGCCAGCAGCCCGACCCGTTTACTGAGGGCATGGGATGGCTACACCTTC. Its translation is CASSPTRLLRAWDGYTF.

This clonotype was seen repeatedly, ten times or more. The chain recombines TRBV7-9 with TRBJ2-1; TRBD1 matches at 8 bases. Germline trimming cut 5 bases from V and 7 bases from J; bases unmatched to any gene: 13. The CDR3 is 16 residues long. The germline V gene has CDR1 SEHNR and CDR2 FQNEAQ (reference sequence). The CDR3 DNA reads TGTGCCAGCAGCCCGCTGGGCGGACAGGGAGAAAATGAGCAGTTCTTC. Translation gives CASSPLGGQGENEQFF.